The 22 T cell receptor beta chains in this list originate from one sample, sequenced in a study of early T cells in non-severe SARS-CoV-2 infection. TCRdb independently ran MiXCR on the 5' RACE reads; one entry per CDR3 protein. Of tens of thousands of distinct CDR3 sequences in the sample, approximately 12% are singletons; the top ten hold 4.4%. Sequences were derived from whole blood, sampled at baseline. Source of these receptors: an adult who was a healthcare worker with PCR-confirmed SARS-CoV-2 infection or an uninfected control (not recorded which).

There are a few counts of this clonotype. The chain combines TRBV6-5 with TRBJ2-7, with D uncertain. The CDR3 is 15 amino acids. Trimming took off 5 bases at V and 5 bases at J, with 19 bases between the two ends. CDR1 is MNHEY, CDR2 SVGAGI, per germline. The CDR3 bases are TGTGCCAGCAGTCTGGCAGGCTGGTTAGGAGACGAGCAGTACTTC. Its protein product is CASSLAGWLGDEQYF.

This clonotype was recorded a few times. The junction departs from the called germline gene at one end, perhaps through a read error. The chain joins TRBV6-5 to TRBJ2-3; 12 bases match TRBD2. The CDR3 is 17 amino acids. Germline values: CDR1 MNHEY, CDR2 SVGAGI. CDR3 nucleotides: TGTGCCAGCAGCTACTCTAGCGGGGGGGCCGGGTCAGATACGCAGTATTTT. This encodes CASSYSSGGAGSDTQYF.

CDR3 DNA: TGTGCCAGCTCACCCGGGACAGGGGGCATCTCCTACGAGCAGTACTTC. Amino acid sequence: CASSPGTGGISYEQYF. The chain links TRBV18 to TRBJ2-7; 12 bases map to TRBD1. CDR3 length: 16 residues. Germline V gene sequence: CDR1 KGHSH, CDR2 LQKENI. With V trimmed by 3 bases and J by 0 bases, 3 bases remained unmatched.

This clonotype was detected many times. The J gene is TRBJ2-3, the V gene TRBV24-1; 13 nucleotides line up with TRBD2. V shed 4 bases, J shed 5 bases, and the junction held 8 bases outside the gene matches. The CDR3 totals 17 residues. Germline V lookup: CDR1 KGHDR, CDR2 SFDVKD. CDR3 amino acids: CATSEWTSGSWGDTQYF. CDR3 nucleotides: TGTGCCACCAGTGAATGGACTAGCGGGAGTTGGGGAGATACGCAGTATTTT.

The chain has TRBV7-2 and TRBJ2-1; D gene ambiguous. V was cut by 2 bases and J by 7 bases, with 9 bases left in between. CDR1 is SGHTA, CDR2 FQGNSA, per germline. The CDR3 totals 13 residues. This chain's CDR3 is CASSLRMGNEQFF. As DNA, the CDR3 is TGTGCCAGCAGCTTACGAATGGGTAATGAGCAGTTCTTC.

This clonotype has at least ten counts. The V and J genes are TRBV12-3 or TRBV12-4 and TRBJ1-2, with 7 positions matching TRBD1. J gave up 3 bases and V 4 bases, and 2 bases lay outside the gene matches. The CDR3 runs to 13 residues. The CDR3 sequence is CASSSDRDYGYTF. CDR3 nucleotide sequence: TGTGCCAGCAGTTCAGACAGGGACTATGGCTACACCTTC.

This clonotype was observed a handful of times. Here the CDR3 DNA reads TGTGCCAGCAGCCCGTCCGGGTTATCGAACCACGAGCAGTACTTC. It encodes CASSPSGLSNHEQYF. V usage is TRBV7-9 and J usage is TRBJ2-7; no definite D call. The germline CDR1 and CDR2 sequences are SEHNR and FQNEAQ (reference sequence). The CDR3 is 15 residues long. V lost 5 bases and J 5 bases, leaving 19 bases between the germline ends.

This clonotype turned up a few times. The rearrangement uses TRBV29-1 and TRBJ2-7, with D unresolved. V was trimmed by 6 bases and J by 3 bases, leaving 12 bases between them. Germline CDR1 reads SQVTM; CDR2 reads ANQGSEA. The CDR3 has 12 residues. This CDR3 is CSVVQQNYEQYF. The CDR3, as DNA: TGCAGCGTCGTACAGCAGAACTACGAGCAGTACTTC.

The sample holds many counts of this clonotype. This sequence joins TRBV7-9 and TRBJ1-4, with no clear D. This CDR3 has 15 residues. Germline V lookup: CDR1 SEHNR, CDR2 FQNEAQ (reference sequence). Trimming stripped 4 bases from V and 7 bases from J, with 16 bases between. CDR3 nucleotide sequence: TGTGCCAGCAGCTCCGGACTCTCTGGAATTGAAAAACTGTTTTTT. Translated: CASSSGLSGIEKLFF. Full variable domain (rest looked up from reference TRBV7-9 and TRBJ1-4): DTGVSQNPRHKITKRGQNVTFRCDPISEHNRLYWYRQTLGQGPEFLTYFQNEAQLEKSRLLSDRFSAERPKGSFSTLEIQRTEQGDSAMYLCASSSGLSGIEKLFFGSGTQLSVL.

The V gene is TRBV6-6, the J gene TRBJ2-3; 9 bases are a match to TRBD2. Unmatched junction bases numbered 1, after V lost 1 base and J lost 2 bases. This CDR3 contains 15 residues. Germline values: CDR1 MNHNY, CDR2 SVGAGI (reference sequence). The CDR3 coding sequence is TGTGCCAGCAGTTACTTAGCGGGGGACACAGATACGCAGTATTTT. Translating gives CASSYLAGDTDTQYF.

This clonotype was observed a handful of times. V usage is TRBV11-3 and J usage is TRBJ1-1, with D hard to call. The germline V and J ends were trimmed by 2 bases and 6 bases, with 4 bases remaining between them. The CDR3 covers 11 residues. Germline CDR1 is SGHNT and CDR2 is YENEEA. The CDR3 loop reads CASSLRSEAFF. In DNA form, the CDR3 reads TGTGCCAGCAGCTTAAGGTCTGAAGCTTTCTTT.

This clonotype was detected a few times. The chain has TRBV9 and TRBJ2-1, with 16 bases matching TRBD2. The length of the CDR3 is 18 residues. Germline V gene data show CDR1 as SGDLS and CDR2 as YYNGEE. J gave up 9 bases and V 4 bases, and 13 bases lay outside the gene matches. The CDR3 nucleotides read TGTGCCAGCAGCCCCACCCCGACCGGGACTAGCGGGAGGGGTGAGCAGTTCTTC. Residues: CASSPTPTGTSGRGEQFF.

This clonotype was counted only a few times. One end of the junction fails to match germline, which may point to a read error. J is TRBJ2-4 and V is TRBV7-7; D is uncertain. CDR3 length equals 19 residues. Germline V gene data show CDR1 as SSHAT and CDR2 as FNYEAQ (reference sequence). The CDR3 DNA follows: TGTGCTAGCAGCTTAGCCCCCCACTTCAGACCCCGGGCCAAAAACATTCAGTACTTC. Translation gives CASSLAPHFRPRAKNIQYF.

The V and J genes are TRBV28 and TRBJ2-7; D may correspond to TRBD1 or TRBD2 (5 bases each). Germline V CDR1 and CDR2: MDHEN, SYDVKM. The V end lost 5 bases, the J end lost 1 base, and 12 bases lay between the germline ends. The CDR3 is 14 residues long. CDR3 protein: CASSIFGGSYEQYF. CDR3 in DNA: TGTGCCAGCAGTATTTTTGGGGGATCCTACGAGCAGTACTTC. Drawing the rest from reference TRBV28 and TRBJ2-7, the complete variable domain is DVKVTQSSRYLVKRTGEKVFLECVQDMDHENMFWYRQDPGLGLRLIYFSYDVKMKEKGDIPEGYSVSREKKERFSLILESASTNQTSMYLCASSIFGGSYEQYFGPGTRLTVT.

This clonotype was seen at least ten times. This rearrangement joins TRBV19 to TRBJ2-7, with D unresolved. Trimming stripped 4 bases from V and 7 bases from J, with 14 bases between. Germline CDR1 and CDR2: LNHDA and SQIVND (reference sequence). This CDR3 has 13 amino acids. The chain's CDR3 is CASSRYSVEEQYF. In DNA, the CDR3 is TGTGCCAGTAGTAGATACTCCGTCGAGGAGCAGTACTTC.

The table lists this clonotype with a few counts. V and J are TRBV4-2 and TRBJ2-3; possibly TRBD1 for D (6 bases). CDR1 is LGHNA and CDR2 is YNFKEQ in the germline V gene. The CDR3 spans 16 residues. V lost 0 bases and J lost 1, with 11 bases in between. The CDR3 region has the DNA TGTGCCAGCAGCCAAGAAAACCGACAGGGCACAGATACGCAGTATTTT. Its protein product is CASSQENRQGTDTQYF.

The rearrangement uses TRBV9 and TRBJ2-2; 7 positions match TRBD1. CDR1 SGDLS and CDR2 YYNGEE come from the germline V gene. CDR3 length: 15 residues. The J segment lost 4 bases and the V segment lost 4 bases, leaving 7 bases of the junction unmatched. The CDR3 is CASSPGTAPTGELFF. In DNA form, the CDR3 reads TGTGCCAGCAGCCCCGGGACAGCCCCCACCGGGGAGCTGTTTTTT.

The chain employs TRBV29-1 and TRBJ1-2; D is uncertain. V shed 3 bases and J shed 3 bases, with 5 bases lying between them. The CDR3 contains 11 residues. Germline CDR1 SQVTM, CDR2 ANQGSEA. CDR3 nucleotides: TGCAGCGTTGACGTCCACTATGGCTACACCTTC. Amino acid sequence: CSVDVHYGYTF. Full variable domain (rest looked up from reference TRBV29-1 and TRBJ1-2): SAVISQKPSRDICQRGTSLTIQCQVDSQVTMMFWYRQQPGQSLTLIATANQGSEATYESGFVIDKFPISRPNLTFSTLTVSNMSPEDSSIYLCSVDVHYGYTFGSGTRLTVV.

V usage is TRBV4-1 and J usage is TRBJ1-6, with 9 bases identical to TRBD1. The CDR3 runs 15 residues. The junction had 2 bases not matched to a gene; V was cut back by 1 base and J by 7 bases. Germline CDR1 and CDR2: MGHRA and YSYEKL. For the CDR3, the DNA is TGCGCCAGCAGCCAAGGTACAGGGGGCAATTCACCCCTCCACTTT. It translates to CASSQGTGGNSPLHF.

Written as DNA, the CDR3 is TGCGCCAGCCCGTACAGGGGGTGGACGAGCAATCAGCCCCAGCATTTT. It is translated as CASPYRGWTSNQPQHF. The rearrangement joins TRBV5-1 to TRBJ1-5; TRBD1 matches at 8 bases. Trimming removed 7 bases from V and 1 base from J; junction bases left unmatched: 10. This CDR3 is built from 16 residues. Germline CDR1 is SGHRS and CDR2 is YFSETQ.

The chain recombines TRBV18 with TRBJ2-7, with 8 bases aligning to TRBD2. CDR1 and CDR2 from the germline V gene are KGHSH and LQKENI. V gave up 3 bases and J gave up 4 bases; unmatched junction bases: 11. There are 16 residues in the CDR3. The CDR3 nucleotides are TGTGCCAGCTCACCGATTGTAGGCGGGAGGATATACGAGCAGTACTTC. This gives the protein CASSPIVGGRIYEQYF.

At least ten counts were recorded for this clonotype. The V and J genes are TRBV20-1 and TRBJ2-3, with 7 bases identical to TRBD1. The junction had 10 bases not matched to a gene; V was cut back by 1 base and J by 6 bases. The CDR3 has 15 residues. Germline V CDR1 and CDR2: DFQATT, SNEGSKA (reference sequence). CDR3 protein: CSARGDEGAGDTQYF. The CDR3 coding sequence is TGCAGTGCTAGAGGGGATGAGGGGGCCGGCGATACGCAGTATTTT.